This is a list of T cell receptor beta chains from one sample in a study of blood T cell repertoires in COVID-19. Data came from immunoSEQ multiplex PCR; TCRdb stores just in-frame clones and leaves some out. The table lists 240,000 or so clones, over 65% of them singletons. The sample comprised peripheral blood. The source is an elderly woman with acute or convalescent COVID-19. CDR3s include the opening cysteine and the closing phenylalanine or tryptophan. D genes are given only for firm matches. Clone size is shown for a subset of rows, as once, few, many or a class of expanded clone.

CDR3nt: TGTGCCATCAGGGGGGATCACAGCGGGGGAAATCAAGAGACCCAGTACTTC; CDR3aa: CAIRGDHSGGNQETQYF; d_gene: TRBD2; v_gene: TRBV10-3; abundance: NA; j_gene: TRBJ2-5
CDR3nt: TGTGCCAGCAGTCCGACGACAGGGATCGGGGGCTACACCTTC; CDR3aa: CASSPTTGIGGYTF; d_gene: TRBD1; v_gene: TRBV6-2/TRBV6-3; abundance: NA; j_gene: TRBJ1-2
CDR3nt: TGTGCCAGCAGCTTAGAGGGGACAGGTAGCACTGAAGCTTTCTTT; CDR3aa: CASSLEGTGSTEAFF; d_gene: TRBD1; v_gene: TRBV7-9; abundance: NA; j_gene: TRBJ1-1
CDR3nt: TGTGCCAGCAGCCGGGACAGGGGATACGAGCAGTACTTC; CDR3aa: CASSRDRGYEQYF; d_gene: TRBD1; v_gene: TRBV5-5; abundance: NA; j_gene: TRBJ2-7
CDR3nt: TGTGCCAGCTCACCTACAGGGGGCGAGCAGCCCCAGCATTTT; CDR3aa: CASSPTGGEQPQHF; d_gene: TRBD1; v_gene: TRBV18; abundance: many; j_gene: TRBJ1-5
CDR3nt: TGTGCCAGCAGTGACCCCGGACAGGGAAACTATGGCTACACCTTC; CDR3aa: CASSDPGQGNYGYTF; d_gene: TRBD1; v_gene: TRBV25-1; abundance: once; j_gene: TRBJ1-2
CDR3nt: TGTGCCAGCAGCTTTAGCGCTAGCTCTGGAAACACCATATATTTT; CDR3aa: CASSFSASSGNTIYF; d_gene: NA; v_gene: TRBV11-2; abundance: NA; j_gene: TRBJ1-3
CDR3nt: TGTGCCAGCAGTGACCCCTCAACAGGGTGGAGCGGCTACACCTTC; CDR3aa: CASSDPSTGWSGYTF; d_gene: NA; v_gene: TRBV6-1; abundance: NA; j_gene: TRBJ1-2
CDR3nt: TGTGCCAGCAGTGACAGGGGAGCAACTAATGAAAAACTGTTTTTT; CDR3aa: CASSDRGATNEKLFF; d_gene: NA; v_gene: TRBV6-1; abundance: few; j_gene: TRBJ1-4
CDR3nt: TGTGCTAGTGGTTTGGAGGCAGGGTTCGTGTCACCCCTCCACTTT; CDR3aa: CASGLEAGFVSPLHF; d_gene: NA; v_gene: TRBV12-5; abundance: NA; j_gene: TRBJ1-6
CDR3nt: TGTGCCAGCAGGTCGACAGGGGGCCAGCCCCAGCATTTT; CDR3aa: CASRSTGGQPQHF; d_gene: TRBD1; v_gene: TRBV27; abundance: few; j_gene: TRBJ1-5
CDR3nt: TGTGCCAGCAGCTTAATTGGCACACGCAATCAGCCCCAGCATTTT; CDR3aa: CASSLIGTRNQPQHF; d_gene: NA; v_gene: TRBV7-8; abundance: NA; j_gene: TRBJ1-5
CDR3nt: TGCAGTGCTAGTGTCGGGACAGGGAACAATGAGCAGTTCTTC; CDR3aa: CSASVGTGNNEQFF; d_gene: TRBD1; v_gene: TRBV20-1; abundance: few; j_gene: TRBJ2-1
CDR3nt: TGCGCCAGCAGCCAAGATAGCTATAATTCACCCCTCCACTTT; CDR3aa: CASSQDSYNSPLHF; d_gene: NA; v_gene: TRBV4-3; abundance: NA; j_gene: TRBJ1-6
CDR3nt: TGTGCCAGCAGCGCCTCCCCCCCGGGACTAGCGGATCACAATGAGCAGTTCTTC; CDR3aa: CASSASPPGLADHNEQFF; d_gene: TRBD2; v_gene: TRBV7-7; abundance: few; j_gene: TRBJ2-1
CDR3nt: TGCGCCAGCAGTGCTTCCAGGGGAGGGGGGGTTGAAAAACTGTTTTTT; CDR3aa: CASSASRGGGVEKLFF; d_gene: NA; v_gene: TRBV10-2; abundance: once; j_gene: TRBJ1-4
CDR3nt: TGTGCCAGCAGAAAACAGGGGGCTAGTTCACCCCTCCACTTT; CDR3aa: CASRKQGASSPLHF; d_gene: TRBD1; v_gene: TRBV6-6; abundance: NA; j_gene: TRBJ1-6
CDR3nt: TGTGCCAGCAGCCATACAGGGGGCTCTGGAAACACCATATATTTT; CDR3aa: CASSHTGGSGNTIYF; d_gene: TRBD1; v_gene: TRBV7-2; abundance: NA; j_gene: TRBJ1-3
CDR3nt: TGTGCCAGCAGCCAGCGGGGGACTAATGAAAAACTGTTTTTT; CDR3aa: CASSQRGTNEKLFF; d_gene: NA; v_gene: TRBV7-9; abundance: once; j_gene: TRBJ1-4
CDR3nt: TGTGCCAGCAGCACTACAGGGCACTATGGCTACACCTTC; CDR3aa: CASSTTGHYGYTF; d_gene: NA; v_gene: TRBV11-2; abundance: NA; j_gene: TRBJ1-2
CDR3nt: TGTGCCAGCCTGCGCTCAGGGGGTGTCCAGGAGACCCAGTACTTC; CDR3aa: CASLRSGGVQETQYF; d_gene: TRBD1; v_gene: TRBV3-1/TRBV3-2; abundance: NA; j_gene: TRBJ2-5
CDR3nt: TGCGCCAGCAGCTTGGATTTGACTAGCGGCCTCCAAGAGACCCAGTACTTC; CDR3aa: CASSLDLTSGLQETQYF; d_gene: TRBD2; v_gene: TRBV5-1; abundance: NA; j_gene: TRBJ2-5
CDR3nt: TGTGCCACCAGTGGCGCGGGCGGGGGCTACAATGAGCAGTTCTTC; CDR3aa: CATSGAGGGYNEQFF; d_gene: TRBD2; v_gene: TRBV24-1; abundance: NA; j_gene: TRBJ2-1
CDR3nt: TGCAGTGCTAGTCCAGCTAGCGACTCCTACGAGCAGTACTTC; CDR3aa: CSASPASDSYEQYF; d_gene: NA; v_gene: TRBV20-1; abundance: NA; j_gene: TRBJ2-7
CDR3nt: TGTGCCAGCAGCGTATGGCCCGGGAGGGCCCCCACAGATACGCAGTATTTT; CDR3aa: CASSVWPGRAPTDTQYF; d_gene: TRBD2; v_gene: TRBV9; abundance: NA; j_gene: TRBJ2-3
CDR3nt: TGTGCCAGCAGGCTAGAGGCAGGGAATAATTCACCCCTCCACTTT; CDR3aa: CASRLEAGNNSPLHF; d_gene: NA; v_gene: TRBV6-5; abundance: NA; j_gene: TRBJ1-6